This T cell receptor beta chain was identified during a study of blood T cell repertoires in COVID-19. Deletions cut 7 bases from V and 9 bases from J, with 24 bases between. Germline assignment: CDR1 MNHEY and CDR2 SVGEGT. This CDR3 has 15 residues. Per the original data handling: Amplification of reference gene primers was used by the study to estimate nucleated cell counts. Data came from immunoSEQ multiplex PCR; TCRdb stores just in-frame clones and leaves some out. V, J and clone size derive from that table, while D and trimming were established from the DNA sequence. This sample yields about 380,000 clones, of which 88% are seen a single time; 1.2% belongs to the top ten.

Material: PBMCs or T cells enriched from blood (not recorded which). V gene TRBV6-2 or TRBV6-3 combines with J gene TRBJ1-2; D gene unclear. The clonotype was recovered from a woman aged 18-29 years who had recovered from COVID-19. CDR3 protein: CASTPEELSDLSYTF. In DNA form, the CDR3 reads TGTGCCAGCACCCCGGAGGAACTTTCAGATCTTAGCTACACCTTC.